This T cell receptor (beta chain) was observed in a study of T cell clones after liver transplantation. Sequenced by immunoSEQ multiplex PCR; TCRdb stores in-frame clones only, minus some. The data hold 50,000 to 55,000 clones, with roughly 74% observed a single time. V shed 2 bases and J shed 4 bases, with 11 bases lying between them. Germline V gene data show CDR1 as LNHDA and CDR2 as SQIVND (reference sequence). CDR3 length equals 15 residues. This clone has more than one count but fewer than ten. The gene calls are TRBV19 and TRBJ2-2; no reliable D call. The source is a human patient who received a liver transplant. Some of the T cells may derive from the graft donor. The sample consisted of CD4+ T cells from blood, taken about 56 months after liver transplant. CDR3 amino acids: CASSINRMSTGELFF. The DNA for the CDR3 is TGTGCCAGTAGTATAAATAGGATGAGCACCGGGGAGCTGTTTTTT. The full variable domain, rest sourced from reference TRBV19 and TRBJ2-2, is DGGITQSPKYLFRKEGQNVTLSCEQNLNHDAMYWYRQDPGQGLRLIYYSQIVNDFQKGDIAEGYSVSREKKESFPLTVTSAQKNPTAFYLCASSINRMSTGELFFGEGSRLTVL.